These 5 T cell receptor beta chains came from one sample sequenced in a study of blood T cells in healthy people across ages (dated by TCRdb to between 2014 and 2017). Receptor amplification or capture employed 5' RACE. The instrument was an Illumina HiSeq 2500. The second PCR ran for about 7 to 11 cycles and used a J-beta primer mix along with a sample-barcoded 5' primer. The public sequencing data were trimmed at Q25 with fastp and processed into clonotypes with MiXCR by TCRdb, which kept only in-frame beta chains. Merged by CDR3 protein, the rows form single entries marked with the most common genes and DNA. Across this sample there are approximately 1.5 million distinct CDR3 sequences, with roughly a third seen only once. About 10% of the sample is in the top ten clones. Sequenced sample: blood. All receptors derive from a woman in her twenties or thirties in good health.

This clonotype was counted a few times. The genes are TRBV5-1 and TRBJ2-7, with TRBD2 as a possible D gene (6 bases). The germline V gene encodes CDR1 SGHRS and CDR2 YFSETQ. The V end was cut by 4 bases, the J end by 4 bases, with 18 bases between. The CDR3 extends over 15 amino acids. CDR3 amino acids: CASSMGVADLYEQYF. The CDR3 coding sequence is TGCGCCAGCAGCATGGGGGTAGCGGACCTTTACGAGCAGTACTTC.

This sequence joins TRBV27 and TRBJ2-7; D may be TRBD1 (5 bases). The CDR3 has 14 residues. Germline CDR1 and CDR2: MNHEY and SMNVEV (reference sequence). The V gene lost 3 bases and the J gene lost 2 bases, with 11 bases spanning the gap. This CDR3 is CASSFSGPPYEQYF. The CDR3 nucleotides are TGTGCCAGCAGTTTTTCAGGGCCGCCCTACGAGCAGTACTTC.

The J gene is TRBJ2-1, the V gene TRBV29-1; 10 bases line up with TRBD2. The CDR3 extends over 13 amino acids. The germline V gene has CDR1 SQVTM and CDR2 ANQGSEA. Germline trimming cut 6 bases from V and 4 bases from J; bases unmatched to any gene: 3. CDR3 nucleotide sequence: TGCAGCGTAGGACTAGCGGCTTACAATGAGCAGTTCTTC. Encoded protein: CSVGLAAYNEQFF.

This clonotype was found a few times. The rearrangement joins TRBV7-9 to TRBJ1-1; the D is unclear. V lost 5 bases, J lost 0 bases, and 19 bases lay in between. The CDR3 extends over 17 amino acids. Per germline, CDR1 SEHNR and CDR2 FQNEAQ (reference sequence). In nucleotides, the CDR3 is TGTGCCAGCAGCCCCCGACGGACGGATCCCGTGAACACTGAAGCTTTCTTT. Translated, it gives CASSPRRTDPVNTEAFF.

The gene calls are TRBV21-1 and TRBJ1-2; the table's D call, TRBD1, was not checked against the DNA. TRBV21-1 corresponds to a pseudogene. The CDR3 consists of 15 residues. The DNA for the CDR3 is TGTGCCAGCAGCGGAAAGGGGGGCGGTAGGTATGGCTACACCTTC. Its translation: CASSGKGGGRYGYTF.